The 32 T cell receptor beta chains below all came from one sample that was sequenced in a study of OX40 agonist ivuxolimab in advanced cancers. This table comes from immunoSEQ multiplex PCR, and its TCRdb copy is limited to in-frame clones, with some not included. This sample has about 62,000 clones, with around 83% found just once. The sequences come from CD4+ or CD8+ T cells sorted from blood, collected in a trial of the OX40 agonist ivuxolimab. The receptors stem from an adult with an advanced solid tumor such as melanoma, head and neck, liver or kidney cancer.

The chain uses TRBV10-3 and TRBJ2-5; 10 bases line up with TRBD1. The J call could be wrong; TRBJ2-7 is a better fit for the DNA end. The CDR3 has 14 amino acids. Germline CDR1 is ENHRY and CDR2 is SYGVKD. The CDR3 bases are TGTGCCATCAGAGGACAGGGGGTTCCCGACGAGCAGTACTTC. This encodes CAIRGQGVPDEQYF.

This rearrangement joins TRBV6-5 to TRBJ2-7; 8 bases are shared with TRBD2. In germline, CDR1 is MNHEY, CDR2 SVGAGI. The CDR3 extends over 15 amino acids. Trimming at V came to 5 bases and at J to 2 bases, leaving 8 bases not matched to a gene. CDR3 amino acids: CASSREGVVAYEQYF. For the CDR3, the DNA is TGTGCCAGCAGTCGGGAGGGTGTCGTAGCCTACGAGCAGTACTTC.

The chain couples TRBV7-2 to TRBJ1-1; tentative D call: TRBD1 (6 bases). This CDR3 contains 16 residues. Trimming shortened V by 5 bases and J by 0 bases, and 16 bases separated the two germline ends. Germline assignment: CDR1 SGHTA and CDR2 FQGNSA. The CDR3 loop is CASSLLGARMNTEAFF. The CDR3 nucleotides are TGTGCCAGCAGCCTTCTGGGGGCCCGCATGAACACTGAAGCTTTCTTT.

The chain recombines TRBV5-1 with TRBJ2-1, with 10 bases aligning to TRBD1. Germline CDR1 is SGHRS and CDR2 is YFSETQ. This CDR3 spans 15 amino acids. Unmatched junction bases numbered 10, after V lost 4 bases and J lost 9 bases. The CDR3 sequence is CASSAGTGADSEQFF. DNA for the CDR3: TGCGCCAGCAGCGCTGGGACAGGGGCGGATAGTGAGCAGTTCTTC.

This chain connects TRBV14 to TRBJ1-2, with D hard to call. This CDR3 comprises 16 residues. CDR1 and CDR2 from the germline V gene are SGHDN and FVKESK. V dropped 1 base and J dropped 8 bases, with 20 bases sitting between them. The CDR3 region is CASSQGLQMSFGGYTF. CDR3 nucleotides: TGTGCCAGCAGCCAAGGTTTGCAGATGTCCTTTGGCGGCTACACCTTC.

The rearrangement joins TRBV7-9 to TRBJ2-1, with D possibly TRBD2 on 6 matching bases. The germline gives CDR1 SEHNR, CDR2 FQNEAQ (reference sequence). CDR3 size: 14 residues. V was trimmed by 5 bases and J by 9 bases, leaving 17 bases between them. CDR3: CASSEQTRTSEQFF. For the CDR3, the DNA is TGTGCCAGCAGCGAACAGACTAGGACGAGTGAGCAGTTCTTC.

This clone has only one observation. The sample carries other DNA sequences with the same CDR3. The chain is built from TRBV5-1 and TRBJ2-5, with 8 bases matching TRBD1. The CDR3 has 14 residues. In germline, CDR1 is SGHRS, CDR2 YFSETQ. J gave up 4 bases and V 0 bases, and 2 bases lay outside the gene matches. The CDR3 DNA reads TGCGCCAGCAGCTTGGCAGGGGGCCGAGAGACCCAGTACTTC. Translating it yields CASSLAGGRETQYF. Together with reference TRBV5-1 and TRBJ2-5, the CDR3 gives the full variable domain: KAGVTQTPRYLIKTRGQQVTLSCSPISGHRSVSWYQQTPGQGLQFLFEYFSETQRNKGNFPGRFSGRQFSNSRSEMNVSTLELGDSALYLCASSLAGGRETQYFGPGTRLLVL.

This clone was picked up one time. J is TRBJ2-5 and V is TRBV7-9; D perhaps matches TRBD2 (6 bases). The V end lost 1 base, the J end lost 2 bases, and 14 bases lay between the germline ends. Germline V CDR1 and CDR2: SEHNR, FQNEAQ (reference sequence). CDR3 length equals 16 residues. The CDR3 DNA follows: TGTGCCAGCAGCTTAGTATCAACGGGGGTACAAGAGACCCAGTACTTC. This codes for CASSLVSTGVQETQYF.

V and J are TRBV2 and TRBJ2-1; 13 nucleotides line up with TRBD2. The CDR3 is made up of 18 amino acids. CDR1 SNHLY and CDR2 FYNNEI come from the germline V gene. Trimming cost V 7 bases and J 0 bases; bases outside gene matches: 9. The DNA of the CDR3 is TGTGCCAGCACCGGACTAGCGGGGGCCCCCCTCTCCTACAATGAGCAGTTCTTC. This translates into CASTGLAGAPLSYNEQFF.

This clone showed up just once. In nucleotides, the CDR3 is TGTGCCAGCTCACCATTTGTAAGGGACAGGGGGTACGAGCAGTACTTC. This codes for CASSPFVRDRGYEQYF. The chain combines TRBV18 with TRBJ2-7; 11 bases map to TRBD1. In germline, CDR1 is KGHSH, CDR2 LQKENI. The V gene end was trimmed by 2 bases and the J gene end by 4 bases; junction bases not matched to a gene: 7. This CDR3 is 16 amino acids long. The whole variable domain, filled in from reference TRBV18 and TRBJ2-7, reads NAGVMQNPRHLVRRRGQEARLRCSPMKGHSHVYWYRQLPEEGLKFMVYLQKENIIDESGMPKERFSAEFPKEGPSILRIQQVVRGDSAAYFCASSPFVRDRGYEQYFGPGTRLTVT.

The chain uses TRBV2 and TRBJ2-2; D is perhaps TRBD1 (6 bases). Trimming took 3 bases from V and 4 from J, leaving 9 bases between them. CDR1 and CDR2 from the germline V gene are SNHLY and FYNNEI. This CDR3 is built from 14 residues. The chain's CDR3 is CASSEQGITGELFF. CDR3 sequence (DNA): TGTGCCAGCAGTGAGCAGGGGATCACCGGGGAGCTGTTTTTT.

This chain links TRBV15 with TRBJ2-1; the D gene could be TRBD1 or TRBD2 (7 bases each). V was clipped by 6 bases and J by 9 bases, with 21 bases between them. Germline-derived CDR1 and CDR2 are LNHNV and YYDKDF (reference sequence). The CDR3 is 15 residues long. CDR3 bases: TGTGCCACCAGAGGGGGCTCACGGGGGGCCGGTGAGCAGTTCTTC. It codes for CATRGGSRGAGEQFF.

The chain has TRBV9 and TRBJ1-4; no definite D call. V lost 0 bases to trimming and J lost 7 bases, with 19 bases between them. This CDR3 has 17 residues. Germline assignment: CDR1 SGDLS and CDR2 YYNGEE. The CDR3 protein is CASSVGSWDMRTEKLFF. As DNA, the CDR3 is TGTGCCAGCAGCGTAGGGAGTTGGGATATGAGGACTGAAAAACTGTTTTTT.

CDR3 DNA sequence: TGTGCCAGCAGCCCAGAAGGGTTCGGGGGGAACTATGGCTACACCTTC. Its protein product is CASSPEGFGGNYGYTF. This chain links TRBV5-4 with TRBJ1-2, with a possible D match to TRBD1 (5 bases). Germline values: CDR1 SGHNT, CDR2 YYREEE (reference sequence). The CDR3 is 16 residues long. V lost 4 bases, J lost 2 bases, and 18 bases lay in between.

This clone turned up a few times. The CDR3 DNA follows: TGTGCCAGCAGCTCGGGGAAAAACACCATATATTTT. It translates to CASSSGKNTIYF. The rearrangement uses TRBV5-8 and TRBJ1-3; D not certain. V was cut by 3 bases and J by 6 bases, with 7 bases left in between. In germline, CDR1 is SGHTS, CDR2 YDEGEE. This CDR3 comprises 12 residues.

This chain connects TRBV6-5 to TRBJ1-1; TRBD1 matches at 7 bases. CDR1 is MNHEY, CDR2 SVGAGI, per germline. The length of the CDR3 is 14 residues. The V gene end was trimmed by 2 bases and the J gene end by 1 base; junction bases not matched to a gene: 1. The CDR3 coding sequence is TGTGCCAGCAGTTACAAGGGGGCGAACACTGAAGCTTTCTTT. Amino acid sequence: CASSYKGANTEAFF.

The rearrangement uses TRBV2 and TRBJ2-3, with D tentatively TRBD2 (7 bases). Trimming removed 7 bases at V and 2 bases at J, with 22 bases between. The CDR3 extends over 17 amino acids. The germline gives CDR1 SNHLY, CDR2 FYNNEI. The CDR3 reads CASTDVVVGGLTDTQYF. The CDR3 DNA follows: TGTGCCAGCACGGATGTGGTTGTGGGGGGGCTCACAGATACGCAGTATTTT.

This clone occurred once. This chain joins TRBV7-2 and TRBJ1-2, with 9 bases fitting TRBD1. The V segment lost 1 base and the J segment 3 bases; nucleotides outside the gene matches: 9. Germline V gene sequence: CDR1 SGHTA, CDR2 FQGNSA. The CDR3 is 17 residues long. The CDR3, as DNA: TGTGCCAGCAGCTTAGTACAGGGGGCCAGGTTGCACTATGGCTACACCTTC. Its protein is CASSLVQGARLHYGYTF.

This clone appeared once. V usage is TRBV6-5 and J usage is TRBJ2-7, with no clear D. Trimming shortened V by 5 bases and J by 6 bases, and 8 bases separated the two germline ends. Germline CDR1 and CDR2: MNHEY and SVGAGI. The CDR3 contains 11 residues. The CDR3 loop is CASSRGPEQYF. CDR3 DNA sequence: TGTGCCAGCAGTCGTGGCCCCGAGCAGTACTTC.

The gene calls are TRBV6-6 and TRBJ1-2; D is unresolved. The CDR3 covers 12 residues. V dropped 9 bases and J dropped 4 bases, with 12 bases sitting between them. The germline V gene has CDR1 MNHNY and CDR2 SVGAGI (reference sequence). This chain's CDR3 is CASATVGYGYTF. CDR3 in DNA: TGTGCCAGTGCCACAGTAGGCTATGGCTACACCTTC.

The J gene is TRBJ2-3, the V gene TRBV19; 10 positions agree with TRBD1. Losses at the gene ends were 5 bases for V and 1 base for J; bases not matched to a gene: 12. This CDR3 contains 18 residues. Per germline, CDR1 LNHDA and CDR2 SQIVND (reference sequence). The CDR3 spells CASSGPGQGLGGTDTQYF. The CDR3 nucleotides read TGTGCCAGTAGTGGGCCGGGACAGGGGCTCGGGGGCACAGATACGCAGTATTTT. Full variable domain (remainder filled in from reference TRBV19 and TRBJ2-3): DGGITQSPKYLFRKEGQNVTLSCEQNLNHDAMYWYRQDPGQGLRLIYYSQIVNDFQKGDIAEGYSVSREKKESFPLTVTSAQKNPTAFYLCASSGPGQGLGGTDTQYFGPGTRLTVL.

The J gene is TRBJ2-3, the V gene TRBV19; a possible D gene is TRBD1 (5 bases). Trimming stripped 6 bases from V and 5 bases from J, with 15 bases between. Germline CDR1 and CDR2: LNHDA and SQIVND (reference sequence). The CDR3 contains 14 residues. CDR3 protein: CASRRQGGGDTQYF. CDR3 nucleotides: TGTGCCAGTAGACGGCAGGGTGGTGGAGATACGCAGTATTTT.

This chain connects TRBV19 to TRBJ2-4; unclear D gene. The germline V and J ends were trimmed by 10 bases and 1 base, with 14 bases remaining between them. CDR1 and CDR2 from the germline V gene are LNHDA and SQIVND (reference sequence). The CDR3 is made up of 14 amino acids. DNA of the CDR3: TGTGCCACCTTATCCGTGGGGGCCAAAAACATTCAGTACTTC. Protein sequence: CATLSVGAKNIQYF.

The V and J genes are TRBV6-4 and TRBJ2-3; 10 bases map to TRBD1. The germline V gene has CDR1 MRHNA and CDR2 SNTAGT. V shed 5 bases and J 2 bases; nucleotides not matched to a gene: 10. The CDR3 sequence is 17 residues long. DNA for the CDR3: TGTGCCAGCAGTACCCGGGACAGGGGTCATCTCACAGATACGCAGTATTTT. Amino acid sequence: CASSTRDRGHLTDTQYF.

This clone was observed a single time. This chain joins TRBV7-6 and TRBJ2-5; 8 positions match TRBD2. Germline assignment: CDR1 SGHVS and CDR2 FNYEAQ. The CDR3 spans 14 residues. V was clipped by 4 bases and J by 5 bases; unmatched bases: 6. The CDR3 region is CASSSSGGIETQYF. The CDR3 DNA reads TGTGCCAGCAGCTCGAGCGGGGGTATCGAGACCCAGTACTTC.

The chain employs TRBV5-1 and TRBJ2-4, with D maybe TRBD1 (5 bases). The CDR3 runs to 14 residues. V was shortened by 7 bases and J by 1 base, with 12 bases between the two germline ends. Germline V gene data show CDR1 as SGHRS and CDR2 as YFSETQ. CDR3 residues: CASRQDTAKNIQYF. In nucleotides, the CDR3 is TGCGCCAGCCGCCAGGACACCGCCAAAAACATTCAGTACTTC.

The chain joins TRBV29-1 to TRBJ1-6, with 9 nucleotides matching TRBD1. This CDR3 region has 13 residues. The V gene's germline CDR1 is SQVTM and CDR2 ANQGSEA. The trim removed 6 bases at V and 10 bases at J, leaving 7 bases unmatched. The CDR3 is CSVYTGGSSPLHF. The CDR3 coding sequence is TGCAGCGTCTACACAGGGGGCTCGTCACCCCTCCACTTT.

The chain carries TRBV7-2 and TRBJ2-1, with a tentative D call TRBD2 (5 bases). Germline-derived CDR1 and CDR2 are SGHTA and FQGNSA. The length of the CDR3 is 16 residues. The germline V and J ends were trimmed by 1 base and 2 bases, with 12 bases remaining between them. CDR3 coding DNA: TGTGCCAGCAGCTTAGAGGCTAGCTCCCCCTACAATGAGCAGTTCTTC. Its translation is CASSLEASSPYNEQFF.

The chain carries TRBV9 and TRBJ1-3; no clear D. CDR3 length: 16 amino acids. Germline V lookup: CDR1 SGDLS, CDR2 YYNGEE. The germline V and J ends were trimmed by 0 bases and 0 bases, with 10 bases remaining between them. This chain's CDR3 is CASSVGAALSGNTIYF. CDR3 bases: TGTGCCAGCAGCGTAGGAGCTGCCCTCTCTGGAAACACCATATATTTT.

This clone has only one observation. CDR3 amino acids: CASTPSGGSYNEQFF. The DNA for the CDR3 is TGTGCCAGTACTCCTAGCGGGGGGTCCTACAATGAGCAGTTCTTC. The chain joins TRBV19 to TRBJ2-1, with 11 bases matching TRBD2. V dropped 7 bases and J dropped 1; count of bases not matched to a gene: 3. The CDR3 has 15 amino acids. The germline gives CDR1 LNHDA, CDR2 SQIVND (reference sequence). Drawing the rest from reference TRBV19 and TRBJ2-1, the complete variable domain is DGGITQSPKYLFRKEGQNVTLSCEQNLNHDAMYWYRQDPGQGLRLIYYSQIVNDFQKGDIAEGYSVSREKKESFPLTVTSAQKNPTAFYLCASTPSGGSYNEQFFGPGTRLTVL.

The chain combines TRBV6-5 with TRBJ1-2, with D maybe TRBD1 (5 bases). This CDR3 spans 15 amino acids. V dropped 2 bases and J dropped 0 bases, with 10 bases sitting between them. Germline V gene lookup returns CDR1 MNHEY and CDR2 SVGAGI. CDR3 DNA: TGTGCCAGCAGTTACACCGGGACGGCTAACTATGGCTACACCTTC. It translates to CASSYTGTANYGYTF.

The rearrangement joins TRBV7-8 to TRBJ1-2; D remains unclear. The CDR3 has 13 amino acids. Between the trimmed V and J ends, which lost 1 base and 6 bases, there was a span of 9 bases. Germline values: CDR1 SGHVS, CDR2 FQNEAQ. Written as DNA, the CDR3 is TGTGCCAGCAGCTTAGTGCAAGGGAATGGCTACACCTTC. It translates to CASSLVQGNGYTF.